This T cell receptor beta chain stems from a study of shared clonotypes between healthy human individuals. As for this clone: The antigen is not known.

For every subset, genomic DNA was evenly distributed across several immunoSEQ plates. Generated by immunoSEQ multiplex PCR, the TCRdb table keeps only in-frame clones and is missing some. The profile covers over a million clones, with roughly 97% appearing a single time and roughly 1.2% taken by the ten largest. Study results and limitations: Among donors, the sharing of clonotypes was expected to be influenced by sequencing depth. Sorted-subset samples were not fully sequenced, rarefaction indicated.

Germline lookup yields CDR1 MNHNS and CDR2 SASEGT. Trimming pared 4 bases from V and 0 bases from J, leaving 13 bases between. The CDR3 runs to 16 residues. CD45RA-negative memory and CD45RA+ naive subsets were split from the CD4+ cells. Sequencing was performed on naive CD4+ T cells sorted from blood. Specified subset: CD45RA+ positively selected. This chain links TRBV6-1 with TRBJ1-5; perhaps TRBD1 as D (6 bases). This receptor was obtained from a man aged 25 to 45 in good health. The CDR3 coding sequence is TGTGCCAGCAGTGGCCGGGACACCTATAGCAATCAGCCCCAGCATTTT. Its translation is CASSGRDTYSNQPQHF.